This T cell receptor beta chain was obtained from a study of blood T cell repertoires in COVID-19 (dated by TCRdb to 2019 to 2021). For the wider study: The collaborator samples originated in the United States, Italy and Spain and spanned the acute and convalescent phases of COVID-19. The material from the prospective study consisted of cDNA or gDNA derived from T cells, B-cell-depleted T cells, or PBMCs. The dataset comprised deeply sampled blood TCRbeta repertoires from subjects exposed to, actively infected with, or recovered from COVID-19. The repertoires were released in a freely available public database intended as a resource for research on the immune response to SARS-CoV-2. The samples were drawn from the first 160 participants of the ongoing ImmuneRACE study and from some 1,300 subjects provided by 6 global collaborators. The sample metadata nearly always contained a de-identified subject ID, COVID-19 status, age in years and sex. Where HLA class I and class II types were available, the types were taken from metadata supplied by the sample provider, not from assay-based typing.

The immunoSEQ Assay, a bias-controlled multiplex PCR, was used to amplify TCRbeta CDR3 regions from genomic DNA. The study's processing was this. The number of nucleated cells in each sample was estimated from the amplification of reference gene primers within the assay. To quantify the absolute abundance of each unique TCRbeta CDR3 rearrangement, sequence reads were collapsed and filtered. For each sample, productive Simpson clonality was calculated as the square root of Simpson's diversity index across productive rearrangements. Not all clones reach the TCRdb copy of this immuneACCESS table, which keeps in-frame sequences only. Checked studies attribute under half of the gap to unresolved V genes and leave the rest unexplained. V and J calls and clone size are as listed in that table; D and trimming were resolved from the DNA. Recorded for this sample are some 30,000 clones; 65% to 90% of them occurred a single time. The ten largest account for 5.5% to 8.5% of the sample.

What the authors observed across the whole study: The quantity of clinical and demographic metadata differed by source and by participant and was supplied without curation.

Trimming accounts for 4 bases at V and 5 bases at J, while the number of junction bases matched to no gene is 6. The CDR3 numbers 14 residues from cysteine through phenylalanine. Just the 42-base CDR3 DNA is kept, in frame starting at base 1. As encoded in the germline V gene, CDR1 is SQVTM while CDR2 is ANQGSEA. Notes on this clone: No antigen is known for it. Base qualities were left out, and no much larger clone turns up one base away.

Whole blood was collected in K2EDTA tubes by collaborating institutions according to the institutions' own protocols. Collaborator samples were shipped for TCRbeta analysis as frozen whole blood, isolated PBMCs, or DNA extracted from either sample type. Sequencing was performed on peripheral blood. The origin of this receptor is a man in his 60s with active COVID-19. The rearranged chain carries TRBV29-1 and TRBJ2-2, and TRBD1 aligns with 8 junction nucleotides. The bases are TGCAGCGTTGCCCCAGGGGGCATGACCGGGGAGCTGTTTTTT. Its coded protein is CSVAPGGMTGELFF.